This TCR beta chain is from a study of T cells in Graves' hyperthyroidism and ophthalmopathy. This clonotype has only a few counts. V was pared by 6 bases and J by 3 bases, with 17 bases between. Germline V gene sequence: CDR1 LNHDA, CDR2 SQIVND (reference sequence). CDR3 length equals 16 residues. Researchers amplified the TCR beta CDR3 regions from RNA transcripts. HTBI primers drove first-round RT-PCR of the TCR CDR3. TCRdb recomputed calls from the multiplex PCR reads with MiXCR, one row per CDR3 protein. The sample yields 600,000 or so distinct CDR3 sequences, approximately 15% seen once. This sequence originates from a woman between 18 and 29 years old with Graves' ophthalmopathy. The chain employs TRBV19 and TRBJ2-2; D unclear. Sequencing was performed on blood. DNA for the CDR3: TGTGCCAGTAGGGCGGCGTTGGGTATTGACACCGGGGAGCTGTTTTTT. Its translation is CASRAALGIDTGELFF. The full variable domain, completed using reference TRBV19 and TRBJ2-2, is DGGITQSPKYLFRKEGQNVTLSCEQNLNHDAMYWYRQDPGQGLRLIYYSQIVNDFQKGDIAEGYSVSREKKESFPLTVTSAQKNPTAFYLCASRAALGIDTGELFFGEGSRLTVL.